These 19 T cell receptor beta chains came from one sample sequenced in a study of regulatory T cells in long-lasting Graves disease. The time point here: persistent/refractory GD, antithyroid drugs over 5 years with positive TRAb. Construction of the TCR library relied on RNA isolated from PBMCs. According to the study, TCR beta libraries were built with iRepertoire HTBI primers and CDR3-region Arm-PCR. TCRdb reprocessed the multiplex PCR reads via MiXCR and lists one record per CDR3 protein. The sample shows about 470,000 distinct CDR3 sequences, about 22% of them seen only once. Sequencing was performed on peripheral blood mononuclear cells (PBMCs), taken when the disease was refractory, from a patient treated with antithyroid drugs. The receptors come from a female donor with Graves disease.

The table lists this clonotype with many counts. The junction departs from the called germline gene at one end, perhaps through a read error. The CDR3 region is CASSDSSNYGYTF. The CDR3, as DNA: TGTGCCAGCAGTGACTCCAGTAACTATGGCTACACCTTC. The chain employs TRBV6-5 and TRBJ1-2; D is unclear. Germline CDR1 reads MNHEY; CDR2 reads SVGAGI. The CDR3 totals 13 residues.

This clonotype has a count of ten or more. V and J are TRBV28 and TRBJ2-7; 7 nucleotides align to TRBD1. This CDR3 has 13 residues. Trimming at V came to 7 bases and at J to 2 bases, leaving 5 bases not matched to a gene. CDR1 MDHEN and CDR2 SYDVKM come from the germline V gene. The CDR3 spells CASKKQGPYEQYF. In DNA form, the CDR3 reads TGTGCCAGCAAAAAACAGGGGCCCTACGAGCAGTACTTC.

This clonotype was counted a few times. The rearrangement joins TRBV28 to TRBJ2-6; D call uncertain. Trimming left V 5 bases short and J 0 bases short, with 8 bases between. CDR3 length: 15 residues. Looked up from germline, CDR1 is MDHEN and CDR2 is SYDVKM. Written as DNA, the CDR3 is TGTGCCAGCAGTCCTGAATACTCTGGGGCCAACGTCCTGACTTTC. Its translation: CASSPEYSGANVLTF. The full variable domain, in which reference TRBV28 and TRBJ2-6 provide the parts outside the CDR3, is DVKVTQSSRYLVKRTGEKVFLECVQDMDHENMFWYRQDPGLGLRLIYFSYDVKMKEKGDIPEGYSVSREKKERFSLILESASTNQTSMYLCASSPEYSGANVLTFGAGSRLTVL.

The rearrangement uses TRBV5-1 and TRBJ2-2; a weak D match, TRBD1 (7 bases). The V end lost 1 base, the J end lost 4 bases, and 17 bases lay between the germline ends. Germline-derived CDR1 and CDR2 are SGHRS and YFSETQ. This CDR3 region has 17 residues. The CDR3 spells CASSLIRLGGGTGELFF. Written as DNA, the CDR3 is TGCGCCAGCAGCTTGATCAGACTAGGGGGCGGCACCGGGGAGCTGTTTTTT.

Ten or more counts support this clonotype. The chain links TRBV6-1 to TRBJ2-7; D is unclear. The CDR3 spans 13 residues. The germline gives CDR1 MNHNS, CDR2 SASEGT. V lost 7 bases to trimming and J lost 2 bases, with 12 bases between them. CDR3 bases: TGTGCCAGCACCGATCAAGTCCCCTACGAGCAGTACTTC. It is translated as CASTDQVPYEQYF.

This clonotype was counted between two and nine times. The chain couples TRBV5-1 to TRBJ1-1; D not certain. Germline CDR1 and CDR2: SGHRS and YFSETQ. Trimming cost V 0 bases and J 1 base, with 7 bases left between them. The CDR3 extends over 14 amino acids. Written as DNA, the CDR3 is TGCGCCAGCAGCTTGGGACTGAAGAACACTGAAGCTTTCTTT. Its translation: CASSLGLKNTEAFF.

The rearrangement links TRBV6-1 to TRBJ1-2, with a tentative D call TRBD1 (6 bases). Germline values: CDR1 MNHNS, CDR2 SASEGT. There are 12 residues in the CDR3. Between the trimmed V and J ends, which lost 5 bases and 10 bases, there was a span of 14 bases. CDR3 nucleotide sequence: TGTGCCAGCAGTCCCCGGCAGGGGATCTACACCTTC. The encoded protein is CASSPRQGIYTF.

The chain joins TRBV5-5 to TRBJ1-4; D unclear. This CDR3 is 13 amino acids long. Germline V gives CDR1 SGHKS, CDR2 YYEKEE (reference sequence). Deletions cut 4 bases from V and 8 bases from J, with 12 bases between. DNA of the CDR3: TGTGCCAGCAGCGGGGAAGAGGGAGAAAAACTGTTTTTT. This translates into CASSGEEGEKLFF.

Of note for this clonotype: One base away lies a much larger clone, so this may be a sequencing read error. The chain combines TRBV28 with TRBJ2-3; TRBD2 aligns across 8 bases. The CDR3 has 15 residues. Trimming took 6 bases from V and 6 from J; bases not matched to a gene: 11. Germline V gene data show CDR1 as MDHEN and CDR2 as SYDVKM. The DNA of the CDR3 is TGTGCCAGCAGCCTTTCTGACGGGGGGGCGGATACGCAGTATTTT. Its protein product is CASSLSDGGADTQYF.

A few counts support this clonotype. The chain couples TRBV6-1 to TRBJ2-5; 9 bases match TRBD1. Germline CDR1 MNHNS, CDR2 SASEGT. The V segment lost 8 bases and the J segment 5 bases; nucleotides outside the gene matches: 6. The CDR3 has 13 amino acids. The chain's CDR3 is CASEGQGRETQYF. The CDR3 DNA sequence: TGTGCCAGCGAGGGACAGGGTCGGGAGACCCAGTACTTC.

This clonotype has more than one count but fewer than ten. The CDR3 reads CASSALGGGGYGYTF. Here the CDR3 DNA reads TGTGCCAGCAGCGCTCTAGGGGGAGGGGGCTATGGCTACACCTTC. V gene TRBV7-8 combines with J gene TRBJ1-2; weak D call: TRBD1 (6 bases). Germline CDR1 SGHVS, CDR2 FQNEAQ. This CDR3 region has 15 residues. Trimming took off 5 bases at V and 4 bases at J, with 17 bases between the two ends.

This clonotype occurred a few times. The gene calls are TRBV9 and TRBJ2-2; TRBD2 is a possible D gene (5 bases). V was shortened by 4 bases and J by 5 bases, with 15 bases between the two germline ends. This CDR3 comprises 15 residues. Germline CDR1 and CDR2: SGDLS and YYNGEE. The CDR3 protein is CASSSRGLDTGELFF. CDR3 in DNA: TGTGCCAGCAGCTCTAGAGGGCTAGATACCGGGGAGCTGTTTTTT.

This clonotype came up many times. This chain joins TRBV28 and TRBJ2-7, with a tentative D call TRBD2 (5 bases). This CDR3 comprises 15 residues. CDR1 is MDHEN, CDR2 SYDVKM, per germline. V was clipped by 4 bases and J by 2 bases, with 15 bases between them. The CDR3 nucleotides are TGTGCCAGCAGTTCATCAGGACTGGTCACCTACGAGCAGTACTTC. Its protein is CASSSSGLVTYEQYF.

This clonotype has a handful of counts. The V call is TRBV20-1, the J call TRBJ1-5; D perhaps matches TRBD1 (5 bases). Trimming stripped 2 bases from V and 2 bases from J, with 19 bases between. Germline loops: CDR1 DFQATT, CDR2 SNEGSKA (reference sequence). The CDR3 is made up of 17 amino acids. CDR3 sequence: CSARSSRDGGGNQPQHF. For the CDR3, the DNA is TGCAGTGCTAGATCTTCCAGGGATGGAGGCGGCAATCAGCCCCAGCATTTT.

In this sample, this clonotype turned up many times. The gene calls are TRBV6-1 and TRBJ1-4; 9 bases are shared with TRBD1. Germline loops: CDR1 MNHNS, CDR2 SASEGT. The CDR3 sequence is 17 residues long. V trimming: 5 bases; J trimming: 4 bases; junction bases outside the gene matches: 11. The CDR3 sequence: CASSKGTGSQGNEKLFF. CDR3 sequence (DNA): TGTGCCAGCAGTAAGGGGACAGGGAGCCAGGGTAATGAAAAACTGTTTTTT.

V and J are TRBV29-1 and TRBJ2-7; D is unclear. Germline assignment: CDR1 SQVTM and CDR2 ANQGSEA. The V end was cut by 4 bases, the J end by 3 bases, with 10 bases between. This CDR3 spans 12 amino acids. Here the CDR3 DNA reads TGCAGCGTTGGTACGGCAGTCTACGAGCAGTACTTC. Protein sequence: CSVGTAVYEQYF.

The CDR3 is CASSSRDRSQETQYF. In nucleotides, the CDR3 is TGTGCCAGCAGCTCCCGGGACAGGAGCCAAGAGACCCAGTACTTC. V is TRBV14 and J is TRBJ2-5; 8 bases align to TRBD1. Germline V CDR1 and CDR2: SGHDN, FVKESK. Trimming removed 5 bases from V and 1 base from J; junction bases left unmatched: 6. This CDR3 spans 15 amino acids.

This clonotype was observed a few times. CDR3 amino acids: CSVDDRGRNTGELFF. For the CDR3, the DNA is TGCAGCGTAGACGACAGGGGAAGGAACACCGGGGAGCTGTTTTTT. The chain joins TRBV29-1 to TRBJ2-2, with 8 bases aligning to TRBD1. CDR3 size: 15 residues. The V and J ends lost 6 bases and 1 base, in that order; junction bases with no gene match: 7. CDR1 and CDR2 (germline): SQVTM, ANQGSEA.

Remarks on this clonotype: A much more abundant neighbour one base away suggests this may be a read error. This chain uses TRBV4-3 with TRBJ2-5; unclear D gene. Germline assignment: CDR1 LGHNA and CDR2 YSLEER. CDR3 length equals 14 residues. The germline V and J ends were trimmed by 0 bases and 7 bases, with 12 bases remaining between them. The CDR3 here is CASSQETPTLTQYF. The DNA of the CDR3 is TGCGCCAGCAGCCAAGAAACTCCCACTTTGACCCAGTACTTC.